This T cell receptor (beta chain) was sequenced in a study of siplizumab effects on memory and regulatory T cells. Study-level findings and limits: The study found naive T cells seemingly more diverse than memory cells and seemingly major alloresponse contributors.

Note on this clone: The antigen remains unidentified.

Germline V gives CDR1 MNHEY, CDR2 SVGAGI. Trimming cost V 6 bases and J 2 bases, with 10 bases left between them. CDR3 length: 13 residues. About 10^5 TCR templates were measured in each sample. Only in-frame clones appear in the TCRdb table, and some are missing; sequencing was by immunoSEQ multiplex PCR. The sample consists of some 97,000 clones, about nine tenths of them appearing once. The chain carries TRBV6-5 and TRBJ1-2; TRBD1 is a possible D gene (6 bases). The sequenced material came from CD4+ T cells sorted from blood. The clonotype originates from a human donor in good health. Some clones in this sample may be carry-over from other donors' samples. CDR3 amino acids: CASRPGQNYGYTF. The DNA for the CDR3 is TGTGCCAGCAGGCCCGGACAGAACTATGGCTACACCTTC.